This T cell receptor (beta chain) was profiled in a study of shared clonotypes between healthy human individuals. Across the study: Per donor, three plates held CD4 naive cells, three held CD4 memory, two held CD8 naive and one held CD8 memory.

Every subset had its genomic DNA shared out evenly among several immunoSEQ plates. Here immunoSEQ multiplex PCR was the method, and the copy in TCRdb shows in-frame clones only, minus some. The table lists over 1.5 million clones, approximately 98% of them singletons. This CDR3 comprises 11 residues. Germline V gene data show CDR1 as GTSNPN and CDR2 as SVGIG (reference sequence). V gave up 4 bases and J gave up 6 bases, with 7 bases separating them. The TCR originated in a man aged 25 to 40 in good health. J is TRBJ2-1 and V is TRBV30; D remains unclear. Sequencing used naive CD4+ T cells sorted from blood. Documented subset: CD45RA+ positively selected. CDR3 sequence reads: CAWTQLNEQFF. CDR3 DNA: TGTGCCTGGACTCAGCTCAATGAGCAGTTCTTC.